This T cell receptor (beta chain) was sequenced during a study of T cells expressing NK-cell markers. Study overall: Source material for TCR beta repertoires consisted of sorted CD3+CD56+NKG2C+, CD3+CD56+NKG2C- and CD3+CD56-NKG2C+ T cells. The study's findings and limits: A handful of donors showed these clonotypes also leading the CD3+CD56-NKG2C+ fraction.

TCRdb reworked the 5' RACE reads into one entry per CDR3 protein, no DNA. The sample's table shows roughly 380,000 distinct CDR3 sequences. Comment on this clonotype: Its antigen is undetermined.

The germline V gene has CDR1 LNHNV and CDR2 YYDKDF (reference sequence). The CDR3 runs 13 residues. Material for sequencing was blood T cells: a sorted CD56 or NKG2C T cell subset, CD4+ or CD8+ T cells, or bulk PBMC T cells (not recorded which). The sequence derives from a man aged 18-75 years in good health. The chain is built from TRBV15 and TRBJ2-6. The CDR3 protein is CATTLPGANVLTF. Full variable domain (remainder filled in from reference TRBV15 and TRBJ2-6): DAMVIQNPRYQVTQFGKPVTLSCSQTLNHNVMYWYQQKSSQAPKLLFHYYDKDFNNEADTPDNFQSRRPNTSFCFLDIRSPGLGDTAMYLCATTLPGANVLTFGAGSRLTVL.